The 4 T cell receptor beta chains below come from one sample, sequenced in a study of OX40 agonist ivuxolimab in advanced cancers. Libraries were prepared through the immunoSEQ multiplex PCR assay. This immuneACCESS table, as held by TCRdb, lists in-frame sequences with V and J called but not all clones. Of the missing ones, under half trace to an unresolved V gene in checked studies; the others have no known cause. This sample lists about 79,000 clones; about four fifths were detected once. Around 0.5% of the sample is taken by the ten largest. The specimen comprised CD4+ or CD8+ T cells sorted from blood, sampled in a trial of the OX40 agonist ivuxolimab. These receptors originate from an adult with an advanced solid tumor such as melanoma, head and neck, liver or kidney cancer.

The CDR3 here is CSVGLAGANVLTF. The CDR3 DNA is TGCAGCGTTGGACTAGCTGGGGCCAACGTCCTGACTTTC. The chain is built from TRBV29-1 and TRBJ2-6; possibly TRBD2 for D (6 bases). The V gene lost 4 bases and the J gene lost 2 bases, with 6 bases spanning the gap. The CDR3 runs 13 residues. Germline loops: CDR1 SQVTM, CDR2 ANQGSEA.

The genes are TRBV9 and TRBJ2-1; 10 nucleotides agree with TRBD2. Germline assignment: CDR1 SGDLS and CDR2 YYNGEE. Unmatched junction bases numbered 6, after V lost 5 bases and J lost 4 bases. This CDR3 contains 15 residues. The CDR3 protein is CASSPSGGDYNEQFF. The CDR3 nucleotides read TGTGCCAGCAGTCCTAGCGGGGGAGATTACAATGAGCAGTTCTTC.

On this clone: The junction shows a germline mismatch at one end, possibly a read error. The chain recombines TRBV6-6 with TRBJ2-3, with 12 bases matching TRBD2. This CDR3 has 12 residues. Germline V gives CDR1 MNHNY, CDR2 SVGAGI (reference sequence). This CDR3 reads CASSSGLAGPFF. CDR3 DNA: TGTGCCAGCAGTTCGGGACTAGCGGGCCCCTTTTTT.

The chain couples TRBV7-2 to TRBJ2-2, with D tentatively TRBD2 (5 bases). The germline gives CDR1 SGHTA, CDR2 FQGNSA. The CDR3 runs to 13 residues. Trimming pared 5 bases from V and 8 bases from J, leaving 12 bases between. In DNA, the CDR3 is TGTGCCAGCAGCCCAAACTCGGGGGGGGAGCTGTTTTTT. Translated: CASSPNSGGELFF.